The present entry profiles one TCR beta chain with its context. What it recognizes is unknown. CDR1 is MNHEY, CDR2 SMNVEV, per germline (reference sequence). The CDR3 length is 13 residues. V shed 2 bases and J shed 7 bases, with 11 bases lying between them. These data belong to a study of cytomegalovirus exposure and HLA in healthy donors. The PCR employed 60 Vbeta primers together with 13 Jbeta primers. TCRdb's copy holds only in-frame clones and misses some; the assay was immunoSEQ multiplex PCR. The table includes 210,000 or so clones, about 80% detected once. General observations from the study: A highly shared variant cluster was judged a likely technical artifact. Cytomegalovirus-associated TCR beta chains were listed, numbering approximately 150. Rare TCR sequences dominated, though some public TCRs recurred in many donors.

The sequence was obtained from a man between 18 and 29 years old in good health and CMV-seronegative. The gene calls are TRBV27 and TRBJ1-2, with D maybe TRBD1 (5 bases). The sequenced sample was PBMCs. DNA of the CDR3: TGTGCCAGCAGTTTAGATGCCGGGGGTGGCTACACCTTC. Translating gives CASSLDAGGGYTF.